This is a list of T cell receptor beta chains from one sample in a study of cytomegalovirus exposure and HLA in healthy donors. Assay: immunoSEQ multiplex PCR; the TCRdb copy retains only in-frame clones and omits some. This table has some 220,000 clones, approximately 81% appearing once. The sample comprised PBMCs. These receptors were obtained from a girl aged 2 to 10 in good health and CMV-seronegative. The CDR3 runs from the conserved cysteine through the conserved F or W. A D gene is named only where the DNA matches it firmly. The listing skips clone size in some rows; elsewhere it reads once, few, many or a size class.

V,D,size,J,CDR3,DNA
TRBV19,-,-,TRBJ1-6,CASSIFNGLDSPLHF,TGTGCCAGTAGTATTTTTAACGGGTTGGATTCACCCCTCCACTTT
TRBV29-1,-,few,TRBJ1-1,CSVDRGNTEAFF,TGCAGCGTTGACAGGGGGAACACTGAAGCTTTCTTT
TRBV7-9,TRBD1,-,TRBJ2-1,CASSLGDGQGNEQFF,TGTGCCAGCAGCTTGGGTGACGGACAGGGAAATGAGCAGTTCTTC
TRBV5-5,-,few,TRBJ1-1,CASSWTVLNTEAFF,TGTGCCAGCAGCTGGACAGTCTTGAACACTGAAGCTTTCTTT
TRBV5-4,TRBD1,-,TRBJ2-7,CASSLVDRAIHEQYF,TGTGCCAGCAGCTTGGTCGACAGGGCGATCCACGAGCAGTACTTC
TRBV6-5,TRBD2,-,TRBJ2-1,CASSLGTRVEQFF,TGTGCCAGCAGCCTCGGGACTAGAGTTGAGCAGTTCTTC
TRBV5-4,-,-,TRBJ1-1,CASSLNRVGTEAFF,TGTGCCAGCAGCTTAAACAGGGTGGGCACTGAAGCTTTCTTT
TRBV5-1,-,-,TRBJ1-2,CASSLANNYGYTF,TGCGCCAGCAGCTTGGCCAATAACTATGGCTACACCTTC
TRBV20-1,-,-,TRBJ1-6,CSARDLSPLHF,TGCAGTGCTAGAGATCTATCACCCCTCCACTTT
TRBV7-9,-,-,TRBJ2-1,CSSSPRTGGVYNEQFF,TGTTCCAGCAGCCCAAGGACAGGAGGGGTTTACAATGAGCAGTTCTTC
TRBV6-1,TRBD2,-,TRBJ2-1,CASASGGAWYNEQFF,TGTGCCAGCGCTAGCGGGGGGGCGTGGTACAATGAGCAGTTCTTC
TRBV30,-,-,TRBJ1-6,CAWRVSIIGDSYNSPLHF,TGTGCCTGGAGGGTCTCCATTATCGGGGACTCCTATAATTCACCCCTCCACTTT
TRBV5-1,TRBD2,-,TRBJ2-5,CASSLGTSSETQYF,TGCGCCAGCAGCTTGGGGACTAGCAGCGAGACCCAGTACTTC
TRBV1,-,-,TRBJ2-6,CTSSQARSGANVLTF,TGCACCAGCAGCCAGGCTAGGTCTGGGGCCAACGTCCTGACTTTC
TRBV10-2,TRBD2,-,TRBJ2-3,CASRLAGGLYTDTQYF,TGCGCCAGCAGACTAGCGGGGGGGCTCTACACAGATACGCAGTATTTT
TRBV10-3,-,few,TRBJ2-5,CAITPSGAKETQYF,TGTGCCATCACCCCTTCCGGAGCCAAAGAGACCCAGTACTTC
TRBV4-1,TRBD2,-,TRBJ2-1,CASSQEGRLAYNEQFF,TGCGCCAGCAGCCAAGAAGGGAGACTAGCATACAATGAGCAGTTCTTC
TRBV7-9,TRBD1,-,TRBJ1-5,CASSFSTGGQPQHF,TGTGCCAGCAGCTTCTCGACAGGGGGTCAGCCCCAGCATTTT
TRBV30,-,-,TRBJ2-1,CAWTFGTGYNEQFF,TGTGCCTGGACCTTCGGGACTGGCTACAATGAGCAGTTCTTC
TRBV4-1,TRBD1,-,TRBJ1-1,CASSQDRGQGGSRNTEAFF,TGCGCCAGCAGCCAAGATAGAGGACAGGGAGGGAGCAGGAACACTGAAGCTTTCTTT
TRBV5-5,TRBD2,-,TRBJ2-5,CASSSPGLGEATQYF,TGTGCCAGCAGCTCACCGGGACTAGGAGAGGCTACCCAGTACTTC
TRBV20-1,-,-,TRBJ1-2,CSARDRGGYTF,TGCAGTGCTAGAGATAGGGGTGGCTACACCTTC
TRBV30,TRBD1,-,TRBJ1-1,CAWRVPGQGSRGEAFF,TGTGCCTGGAGGGTCCCGGGACAGGGGTCGAGGGGTGAAGCTTTCTTT
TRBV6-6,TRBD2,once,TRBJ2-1,CASSWGLAGATEQFF,TGTGCCAGCAGTTGGGGACTAGCGGGAGCTACTGAGCAGTTCTTC